This is a list of T cell receptor beta chains from one sample in a study of blood T cell repertoires in COVID-19. Using immunoSEQ multiplex PCR, the repertoire was profiled, and TCRdb retains in-frame clones only, with some absent. The top ten clones hold around 2% of a sample with 240,000 or so clones, 70% to 85% of them seen once. Sequencing input: peripheral blood. All receptors derive from a woman of 80 years or more with acute or convalescent COVID-19. CDR3s include the opening cysteine and the closing phenylalanine or tryptophan. The order of the fields is J gene, D gene, V gene, clone size, CDR3 protein, CDR3 DNA. A D gene is named only where the DNA matches it firmly. Size tells how often a clone was seen (once, few, many) or the class of an expanded clone, and some rows leave it out.

TRBJ2-1 | TRBD2 | TRBV7-8 | . | CASSQTSGPYNEQFF | TGTGCCAGCAGCCAAACTAGCGGGCCCTACAATGAGCAGTTCTTC
TRBJ1-2 | TRBD1 | TRBV7-9 | . | CASSSYAGGWDGYTF | TGTGCCAGCAGCTCCTATGCAGGGGGCTGGGACGGCTACACCTTC
TRBJ2-1 | . | TRBV11-2 | . | CASSPGGGEQFF | TGTGCCAGCAGCCCCGGGGGAGGCGAGCAGTTCTTC
TRBJ1-6 | TRBD1 | TRBV11-2 | . | CASSAGQGNSPLHF | TGTGCCAGCAGCGCTGGACAGGGGAATTCACCCCTCCACTTT
TRBJ1-5 | . | TRBV28 | . | CASSRRGLGGDEPQHF | TGTGCCAGCAGTCGGCGGGGATTGGGCGGGGACGAACCCCAGCATTTT
TRBJ2-7 | TRBD1 | TRBV25-1 | . | CASSEDRGHYEQYF | TGTGCCAGCAGTGAGGACAGGGGGCACTACGAGCAGTACTTC
TRBJ2-4 | TRBD1 | TRBV28 | . | CASSLGQGANIQYF | TGTGCCAGCAGTTTGGGACAGGGAGCGAACATTCAGTACTTC
TRBJ2-7 | TRBD1 | TRBV30 | . | CAWGRQGGSYEQYF | TGTGCCTGGGGGCGACAGGGGGGATCCTACGAGCAGTACTTC
TRBJ2-5 | TRBD2 | TRBV9 | . | CASSLLGGREETQYF | TGTGCCAGCAGCCTCCTCGGCGGGAGGGAAGAGACCCAGTACTTC
TRBJ1-2 | TRBD1 | TRBV7-9 | . | CASSAGDRASNYGYTF | TGTGCCAGCAGCGCGGGGGACAGGGCGTCTAACTATGGCTACACCTTC
TRBJ1-1 | . | TRBV15 | once | CATSRVTGGQTEAFF | TGTGCCACCAGCAGAGTAACGGGGGGTCAGACTGAAGCTTTCTTT
TRBJ2-4 | . | TRBV11-3 | . | CASSAQPGIGNIQYF | TGTGCCAGCAGCGCCCAGCCGGGAATTGGAAACATTCAGTACTTC
TRBJ1-3 | . | TRBV15 | . | CATSSRRVSGNTIYF | TGTGCCACCAGCAGCAGACGGGTCTCTGGAAACACCATATATTTT
TRBJ2-7 | . | TRBV9 | . | CASSVGQTYEQYF | TGTGCCAGCAGCGTAGGACAGACCTACGAGCAGTACTTC